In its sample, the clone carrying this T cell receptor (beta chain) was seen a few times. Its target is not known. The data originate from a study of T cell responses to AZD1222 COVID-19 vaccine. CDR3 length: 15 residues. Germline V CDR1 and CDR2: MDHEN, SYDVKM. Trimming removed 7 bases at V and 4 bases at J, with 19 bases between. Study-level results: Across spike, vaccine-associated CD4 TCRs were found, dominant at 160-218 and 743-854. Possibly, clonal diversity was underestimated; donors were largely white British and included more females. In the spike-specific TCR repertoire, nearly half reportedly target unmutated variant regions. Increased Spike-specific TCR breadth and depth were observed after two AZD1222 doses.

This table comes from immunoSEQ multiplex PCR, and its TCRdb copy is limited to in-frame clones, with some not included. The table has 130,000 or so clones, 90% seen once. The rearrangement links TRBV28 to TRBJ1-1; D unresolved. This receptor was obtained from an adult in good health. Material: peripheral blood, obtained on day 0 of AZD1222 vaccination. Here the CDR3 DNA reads TGTGCCAGCAACCGGGCCGACATGCGTGGCACTGAAGCTTTCTTT. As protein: CASNRADMRGTEAFF.